Each of the 5 T cell receptor beta chains below was sequenced from the same sample in a study of blood T cell repertoires in COVID-19. Clones were read by immunoSEQ multiplex PCR, and TCRdb kept only the in-frame ones, dropping some. The table includes 300,000 or so clones, around 87% detected once. The sample consisted of peripheral blood. These receptors were taken from a man aged 45-60 years with active or convalescent COVID-19.

This clone was counted between two and nine times. The rearrangement links TRBV7-2 to TRBJ1-1; 10 nucleotides line up with TRBD1. The V gene end was trimmed by 2 bases and the J gene end by 1 base; junction bases not matched to a gene: 10. The CDR3 is 18 amino acids. The germline V gene has CDR1 SGHTA and CDR2 FQGNSA. The CDR3 region is CASSLRHGTGATNTEAFF. The CDR3 DNA reads TGTGCCAGCAGCTTAAGGCACGGGACAGGGGCCACGAACACTGAAGCTTTCTTT.

Worth noting for this clone: This same CDR3 is encoded by further DNA sequences in the sample. The chain has TRBV9 and TRBJ2-1, with TRBD2 identical over 7 bases. Unmatched junction bases numbered 5, after V lost 0 bases and J lost 5 bases. From germline, CDR1 is SGDLS and CDR2 YYNGEE. This CDR3 comprises 15 residues. The CDR3 nucleotides are TGTGCCAGCAGCGTAGGACTAGCTGGAAACAATGAGCAGTTCTTC. Protein: CASSVGLAGNNEQFF.

This clone was detected a few times. V is TRBV29-1 and J is TRBJ1-2; 7 bases fit TRBD1. The CDR3 spans 13 residues. The germline V gene has CDR1 SQVTM and CDR2 ANQGSEA. The trim removed 7 bases at V and 7 bases at J, leaving 12 bases unmatched. CDR3 sequence: CSATYRGGTGYTF. For the CDR3, the DNA is TGCAGCGCTACTTACAGGGGCGGGACTGGCTACACCTTC.

The chain uses TRBV6-2 or TRBV6-3 and TRBJ1-1; D unresolved. This CDR3 region has 16 residues. CDR1 is MNHEY and CDR2 is SVGEGT in the germline V gene. V was cut by 2 bases and J by 6 bases, with 19 bases left in between. The CDR3 DNA reads TGTGCCAGCAGTTACCTCGCCTCTCGGGGAAGCGCTGAAGCTTTCTTT. Residues: CASSYLASRGSAEAFF.

The chain joins TRBV7-9 to TRBJ1-4; D perhaps matches TRBD1 (5 bases). The V end was cut by 5 bases, the J end by 3 bases, with 16 bases between. This CDR3 comprises 16 residues. The germline gives CDR1 SEHNR, CDR2 FQNEAQ (reference sequence). DNA of the CDR3: TGTGCCAGCAGCCAGGGACTCTCGCAGGCTAATGAAAAACTGTTTTTT. This translates into CASSQGLSQANEKLFF.